This TCR beta chain was recovered during a study of early T cells in non-severe SARS-CoV-2 infection. Study background: Sequencing input comprised bulk RNA from unsorted whole blood; chain pairing was not available.

The germline CDR1 and CDR2 sequences are SNHLY and FYNNEI. J lost 1 base, V lost 5 bases, and 6 bases had no gene match. The CDR3 length is 15 residues. Researchers tagged individual cDNA molecules with unique molecular identifiers. MiXCR was run by TCRdb on the 5' RACE reads, yielding one entry per CDR3 protein. The table lists around 77,000 distinct CDR3 sequences, roughly a tenth of them singletons, with 6.5% to 8.5% in the top ten. The chain has TRBV2 and TRBJ2-5; 8 bases are a match to TRBD1. Source: whole blood, taken at baseline. The origin of this receptor is an adult who was a healthcare worker with PCR-confirmed SARS-CoV-2 infection or an uninfected control (not recorded which). CDR3 sequence (DNA): TGTGCCAGCAGTCCTGACAGGGGCTTCCAAGAGACCCAGTACTTC. Amino acid sequence: CASSPDRGFQETQYF.